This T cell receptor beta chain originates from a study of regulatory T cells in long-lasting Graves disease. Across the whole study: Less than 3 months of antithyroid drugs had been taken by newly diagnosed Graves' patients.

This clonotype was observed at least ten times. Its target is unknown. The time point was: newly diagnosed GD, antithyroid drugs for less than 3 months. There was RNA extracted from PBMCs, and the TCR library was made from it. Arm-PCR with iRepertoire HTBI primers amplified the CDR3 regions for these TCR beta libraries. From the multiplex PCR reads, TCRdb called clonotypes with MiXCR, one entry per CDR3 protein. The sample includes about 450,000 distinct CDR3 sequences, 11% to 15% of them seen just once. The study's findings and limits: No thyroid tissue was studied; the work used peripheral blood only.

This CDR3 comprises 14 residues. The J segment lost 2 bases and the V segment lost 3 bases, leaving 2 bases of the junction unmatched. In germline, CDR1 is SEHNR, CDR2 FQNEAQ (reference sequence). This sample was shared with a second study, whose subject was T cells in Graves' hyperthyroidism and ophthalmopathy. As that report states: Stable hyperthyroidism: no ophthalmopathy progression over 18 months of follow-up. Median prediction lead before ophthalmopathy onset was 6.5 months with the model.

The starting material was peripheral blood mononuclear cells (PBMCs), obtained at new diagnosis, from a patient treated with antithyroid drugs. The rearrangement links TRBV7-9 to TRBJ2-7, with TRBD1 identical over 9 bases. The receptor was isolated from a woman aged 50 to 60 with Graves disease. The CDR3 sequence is CASSFGQGTYEQYF. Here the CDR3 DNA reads TGTGCCAGCAGCTTCGGACAGGGGACCTACGAGCAGTACTTC.